This T cell receptor beta chain was sequenced during a study of metastatic and nonmetastatic thyroid tumors. Study summary: Repertoires were compared across blood and tumor or nodule tissue from malignant and benign thyroid patients.

As processed by the authors: Across clinicopathological groups, CDR3 differences served as the basis for building a distant-metastasis classifier for papillary thyroid cancer. TCRdb recomputed clones from the PCR reads via MiXCR. The V and J calls reflect TCRdb's pipeline rather than the authors' work. The sample holds about 27,000 clones; 16% are singletons and the top ten take about 6.5%. Regarding the study as a whole: Relative to benign nodules, malignant thyroid tumors were reportedly characterized by significantly elevated TCR beta diversity in blood and tumor.

Each patient went into thyroid surgery without having received any treatment. To note about this clone: What it binds is not known. With a much larger clone just one base away, this may be a read error. It is likely a read error, because the conserved phenylalanine at the end of the CDR3 is missing.

Germline V gene data show CDR1 as MDHEN and CDR2 as SYDVKM. The V end lost 5 bases, the J end lost 2 bases, and 15 bases lay between the germline ends. The CDR3 sequence is 15 residues long. The chain joins TRBV28 to TRBJ2-5; TRBD2 is a possible D gene (5 bases). The origin of this receptor is a male donor with papillary thyroid cancer or a benign thyroid nodule (not recorded which). Some clones in this sample may be carry-over from other donors' samples. Sequenced material: blood. CDR3 bases: TGTGCCAGCAGTGGATCTCTGGCGGGTCAAGAGACCCAGTACTTA. It specifies CASSGSLAGQETQYL.